This T cell receptor beta chain was identified in a study of T cells in Graves' hyperthyroidism and ophthalmopathy. V was pared by 0 bases and J by 4 bases, with 9 bases of the junction left unmatched. The CDR3 is 18 amino acids. Germline CDR1 and CDR2: PRHDT and FYEKMQ (reference sequence). Template material for amplifying TCR beta CDR3 regions consisted of RNA transcripts. The HTBI primer set drove a first-round RT-PCR of the TCR CDR3. TCRdb re-analysed the multiplex PCR reads in MiXCR, keeping a single row per CDR3 protein. Of a few hundred thousand distinct CDR3 sequences listed, around 16% are singletons.

This sequence originates from a woman under 40 with Graves' hyperthyroidism. The chain employs TRBV13 and TRBJ2-2; 9 bases align to TRBD1. Sequencing input: blood. The CDR3 reads CASSLGRRTGAFTGELFF. CDR3 coding DNA: TGTGCCAGCAGCTTAGGGAGAAGGACAGGGGCTTTCACCGGGGAGCTGTTTTTT.